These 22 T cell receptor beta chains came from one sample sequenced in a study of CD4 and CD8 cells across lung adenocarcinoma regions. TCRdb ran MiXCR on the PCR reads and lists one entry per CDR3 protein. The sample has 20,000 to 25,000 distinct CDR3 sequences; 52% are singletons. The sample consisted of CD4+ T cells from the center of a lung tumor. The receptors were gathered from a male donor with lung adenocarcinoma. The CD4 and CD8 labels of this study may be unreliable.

The CDR3 region has the DNA TGTGCCTGGAGTGTAGTGGCAGAGGGCTATGGCTACACCTTC. It encodes CAWSVVAEGYGYTF. V and J are TRBV30 and TRBJ1-2; D not resolved. The CDR3 consists of 14 residues. Trimming removed 0 bases at V and 4 bases at J, with 12 bases between. The germline CDR1 and CDR2 sequences are GTSNPN and SVGIG (reference sequence).

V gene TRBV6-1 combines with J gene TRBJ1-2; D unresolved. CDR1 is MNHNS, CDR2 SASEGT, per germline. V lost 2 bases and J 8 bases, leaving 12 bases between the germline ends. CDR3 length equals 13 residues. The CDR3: CASSESRVRGYTF. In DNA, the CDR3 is TGTGCCAGCAGTGAATCGAGGGTCCGGGGCTACACCTTC.

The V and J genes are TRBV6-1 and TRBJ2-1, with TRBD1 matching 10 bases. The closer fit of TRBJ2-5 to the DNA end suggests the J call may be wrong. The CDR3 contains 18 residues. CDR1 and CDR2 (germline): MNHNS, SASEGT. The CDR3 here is CASSENGRTGGRRETQYF. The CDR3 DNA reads TGTGCCAGCAGTGAAAACGGAAGGACAGGGGGTCGAAGAGAGACCCAGTACTTC.

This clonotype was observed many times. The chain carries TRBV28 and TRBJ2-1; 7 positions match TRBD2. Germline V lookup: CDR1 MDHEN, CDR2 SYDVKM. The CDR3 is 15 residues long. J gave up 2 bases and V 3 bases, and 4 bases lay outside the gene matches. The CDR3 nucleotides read TGTGCCAGCAGTTTGGGGGGGACTACCTACAATGAGCAGTTCTTC. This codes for CASSLGGTTYNEQFF.

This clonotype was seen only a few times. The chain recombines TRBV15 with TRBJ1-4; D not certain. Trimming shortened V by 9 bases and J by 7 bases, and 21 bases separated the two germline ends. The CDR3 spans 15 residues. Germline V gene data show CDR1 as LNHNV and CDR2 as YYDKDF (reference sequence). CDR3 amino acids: CATCVVRNQPEKLFF. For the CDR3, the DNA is TGTGCCACTTGTGTGGTGAGGAACCAGCCTGAAAAACTGTTTTTT.

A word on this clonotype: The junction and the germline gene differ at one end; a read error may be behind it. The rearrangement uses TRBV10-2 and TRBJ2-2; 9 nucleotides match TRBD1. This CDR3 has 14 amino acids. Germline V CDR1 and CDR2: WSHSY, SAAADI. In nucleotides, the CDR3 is TGCGCCGGCCTCGGACAGGGGAGAACCGGGGCGCTGTTTTTT. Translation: CAGLGQGRTGALFF.

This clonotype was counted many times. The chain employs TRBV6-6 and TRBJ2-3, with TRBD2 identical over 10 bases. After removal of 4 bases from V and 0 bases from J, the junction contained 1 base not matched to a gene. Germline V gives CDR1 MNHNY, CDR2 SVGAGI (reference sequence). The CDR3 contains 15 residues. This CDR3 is CASSLTSGSTDTQYF. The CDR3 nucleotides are TGTGCCAGCAGTTTGACTAGCGGGAGCACAGATACGCAGTATTTT.

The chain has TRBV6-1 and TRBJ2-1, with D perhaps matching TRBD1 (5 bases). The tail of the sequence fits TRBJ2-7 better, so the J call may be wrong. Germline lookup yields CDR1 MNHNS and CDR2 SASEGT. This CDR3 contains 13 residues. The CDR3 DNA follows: TGTGCCAGCGGAGCCGGACACACCTACGAGCAGTACTTC. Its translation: CASGAGHTYEQYF.

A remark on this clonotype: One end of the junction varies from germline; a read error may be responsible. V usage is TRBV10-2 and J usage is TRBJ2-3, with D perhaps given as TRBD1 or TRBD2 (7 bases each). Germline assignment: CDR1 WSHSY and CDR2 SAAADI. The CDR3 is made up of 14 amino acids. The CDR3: CAGRGGGGTDTQYF. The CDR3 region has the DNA TGCGCGGGCAGGGGGGGGGGAGGCACAGATACCCAGTATTTC.

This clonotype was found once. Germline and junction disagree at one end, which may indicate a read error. The CDR3 region has the DNA TGTGCCAGCCAGCCGATGGCTGGTGGCAGAGATGCGCAGTTCTTT. Its protein is CASQPMAGGRDAQFF. This chain connects TRBV6-1 to TRBJ2-1; D is unresolved. The germline gives CDR1 MNHNS, CDR2 SASEGT. The CDR3 covers 15 residues.

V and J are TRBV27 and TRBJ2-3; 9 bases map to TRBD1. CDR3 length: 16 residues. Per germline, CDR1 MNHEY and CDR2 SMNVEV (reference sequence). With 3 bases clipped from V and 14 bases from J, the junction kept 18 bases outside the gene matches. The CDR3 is CASSFPPGQGTGALYF. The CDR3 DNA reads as TGTGCCAGCAGTTTCCCCCCAGGACAGGGGACAGGTGCGCTGTATTTT.

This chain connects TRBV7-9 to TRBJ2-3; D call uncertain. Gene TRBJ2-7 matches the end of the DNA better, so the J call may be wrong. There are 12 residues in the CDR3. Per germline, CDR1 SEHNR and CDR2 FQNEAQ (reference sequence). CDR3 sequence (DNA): TGTGCCAGCAGCTTAGCTCGTAACGAGCAGTACTTC. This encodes CASSLARNEQYF.

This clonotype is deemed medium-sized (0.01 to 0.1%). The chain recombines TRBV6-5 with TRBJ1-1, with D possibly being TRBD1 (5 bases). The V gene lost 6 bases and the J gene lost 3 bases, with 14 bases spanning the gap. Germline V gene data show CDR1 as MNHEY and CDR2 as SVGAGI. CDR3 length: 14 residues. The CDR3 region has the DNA TGTGCCAGCAGAACTCTGAGGGGTGACACTGAAGCTTTCTTT. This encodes CASRTLRGDTEAFF.

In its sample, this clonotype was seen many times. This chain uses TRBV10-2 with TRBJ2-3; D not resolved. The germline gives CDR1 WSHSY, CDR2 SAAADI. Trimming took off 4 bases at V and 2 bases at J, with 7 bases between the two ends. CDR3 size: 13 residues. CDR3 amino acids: CASSVMHTDTQYF. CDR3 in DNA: TGCGCCAGCAGTGTGATGCACACAGATACGCAGTATTTT.

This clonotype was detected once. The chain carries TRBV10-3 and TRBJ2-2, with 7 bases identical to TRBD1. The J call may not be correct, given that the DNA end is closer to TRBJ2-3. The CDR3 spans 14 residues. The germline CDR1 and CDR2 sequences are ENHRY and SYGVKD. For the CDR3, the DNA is TGTGCCATCAGCTTGGGACAGAACACCGAGACGCAGTATTTT. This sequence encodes CAISLGQNTETQYF.

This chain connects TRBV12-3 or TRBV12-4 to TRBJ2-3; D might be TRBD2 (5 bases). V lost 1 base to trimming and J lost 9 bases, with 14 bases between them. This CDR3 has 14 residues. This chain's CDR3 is CASSLGGSEETQYF. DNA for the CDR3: TGTGCCAGCAGTTTAGGAGGGAGCGAAGAGACGCAGTATTTT.

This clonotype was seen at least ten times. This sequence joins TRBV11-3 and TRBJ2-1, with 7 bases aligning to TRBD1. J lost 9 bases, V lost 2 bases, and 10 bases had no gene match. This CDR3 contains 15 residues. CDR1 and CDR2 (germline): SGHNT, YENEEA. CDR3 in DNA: TGTGCCAGCAGCTTAAGCAGACAGGGTGTCGCTGAGCAGTTCTTC. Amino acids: CASSLSRQGVAEQFF. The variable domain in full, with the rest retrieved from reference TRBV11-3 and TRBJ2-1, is EAGVVQSPRYKIIEKKQPVAFWCNPISGHNTLYWYLQNLGQGPELLIRYENEEAVDDSQLPKDRFSAERLKGVDSTLKIQPAELGDSAVYLCASSLSRQGVAEQFFGPGTRLTVL.

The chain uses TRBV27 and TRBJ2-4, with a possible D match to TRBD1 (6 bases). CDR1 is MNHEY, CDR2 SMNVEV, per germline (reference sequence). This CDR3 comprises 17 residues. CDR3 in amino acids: CGCVGGPAARAQDTQYF. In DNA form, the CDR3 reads TGTGGTTGCGTAGGGGGTCCCGCGGCTCGAGCCCAAGACACCCAGTACTTC.

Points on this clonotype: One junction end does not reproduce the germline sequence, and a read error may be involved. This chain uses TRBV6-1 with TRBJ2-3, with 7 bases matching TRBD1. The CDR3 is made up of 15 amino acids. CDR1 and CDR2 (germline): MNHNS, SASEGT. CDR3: CARRLQAVSTGEQYF. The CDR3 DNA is TGTGCCCGCAGACTCCAGGCTGTGAGCACAGGGGAGCAGTATTTT.

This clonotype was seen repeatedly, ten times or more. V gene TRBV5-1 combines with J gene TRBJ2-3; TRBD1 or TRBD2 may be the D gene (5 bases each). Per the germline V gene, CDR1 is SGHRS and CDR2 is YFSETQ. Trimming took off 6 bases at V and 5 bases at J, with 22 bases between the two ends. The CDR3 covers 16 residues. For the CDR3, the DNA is TGCGCCAGCAATTCTCCCGGGGCGCCCGGTGTAGATACGCAGTATTTT. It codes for CASNSPGAPGVDTQYF. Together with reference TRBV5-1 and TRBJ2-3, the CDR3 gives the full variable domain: KAGVTQTPRYLIKTRGQQVTLSCSPISGHRSVSWYQQTPGQGLQFLFEYFSETQRNKGNFPGRFSGRQFSNSRSEMNVSTLELGDSALYLCASNSPGAPGVDTQYFGPGTRLTVL.

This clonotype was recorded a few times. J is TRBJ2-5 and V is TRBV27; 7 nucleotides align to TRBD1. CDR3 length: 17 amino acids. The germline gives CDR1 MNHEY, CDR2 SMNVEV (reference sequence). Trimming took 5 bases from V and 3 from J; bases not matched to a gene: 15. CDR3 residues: CASSAGRGGRGKETQYF. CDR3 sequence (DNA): TGTGCCAGCAGTGCGGGCCGAGGGGGCCGTGGGAAAGAGACCCAGTACTTC.

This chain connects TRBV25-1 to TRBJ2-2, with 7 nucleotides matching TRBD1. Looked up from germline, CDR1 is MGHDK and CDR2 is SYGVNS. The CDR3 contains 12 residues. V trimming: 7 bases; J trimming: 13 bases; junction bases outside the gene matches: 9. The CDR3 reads CASTRGTETLFF. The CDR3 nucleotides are TGTGCCAGCACCAGGGGGACCGAGACGCTGTTTTTT.